This T cell receptor beta chain emerged from a study of patients and donors after allogeneic stem cell transplantation. The length of the CDR3 is 16 residues. V lost 4 bases, J lost 7 bases, and 11 bases stayed unmatched. Germline V gene data show CDR1 as MGHRA and CDR2 as YSYEKL. MiXCR was run by TCRdb on the RT-PCR reads, yielding one entry per CDR3 protein. The sample has approximately 11,000 distinct CDR3 sequences, about 20% seen once; the top ten hold 40% to 65%. The material sequenced was blood, either unsorted or a sorted T cell fraction (not recorded which). This chain connects TRBV4-1 to TRBJ2-1; 9 positions match TRBD2. The clonotype was recovered from a human donor who was either an allogeneic HSCT recipient or a stem cell or donor lymphocyte infusion donor (not recorded which). It is not recorded whose cells these are; they may come from a transplant donor. CDR3 amino acids: CASSPIGAGGLNEQFF. The CDR3 bases are TGCGCCAGCAGCCCCATAGGGGCGGGGGGGCTTAATGAGCAGTTCTTC.